A single sample is the source of the 18 T cell receptor beta chains below, sequenced in a study of radiation and T cells in renal cell carcinoma. The repertoire was sequenced with immunoSEQ multiplex PCR; TCRdb's copy has only in-frame clones and lacks some. Here the sample spans some 76,000 clones, roughly 80% being singletons. The time point: blood 2 weeks post-SBRT. Documented treatment: 15 Gy SBRT to primary tumor, nephrectomy 4 weeks later. The input for sequencing was blood, taken from a patient whose treatment included radiotherapy and nephrectomy. The receptor set was obtained from a man between 60 and 70 years old with renal cell carcinoma.

V usage is TRBV7-2 and J usage is TRBJ2-6, with TRBD1 matching 7 bases. The CDR3 spans 16 residues. Trimming cost V 5 bases and J 3 bases; bases outside gene matches: 7. Germline assignment: CDR1 SGHTA and CDR2 FQGNSA. CDR3 sequence: CASSPTGARGANVLTF. For the CDR3, the DNA is TGTGCCAGCAGCCCAACAGGGGCCCGTGGGGCCAACGTCCTGACTTTC.

This rearrangement joins TRBV7-9 to TRBJ2-1; TRBD2 matches at 7 bases. The CDR3 is made up of 18 amino acids. The germline V gene has CDR1 SEHNR and CDR2 FQNEAQ (reference sequence). V lost 6 bases, J lost 0 bases, and 14 bases stayed unmatched. CDR3 nucleotides: TGTGCCAGCAGTCCCGTGAAGGGTGGCGGGAGCTCCTACAATGAGCAGTTCTTC. This sequence encodes CASSPVKGGGSSYNEQFF.

The chain uses TRBV11-2 and TRBJ2-7, with 7 bases lining up with TRBD2. This CDR3 spans 18 amino acids. CDR1 and CDR2 from the germline V gene are SGHAT and FQNNGV. V dropped 1 base and J dropped 0; count of bases not matched to a gene: 12. This CDR3 reads CASSLGGRSGGSSYEQYF. In DNA form, the CDR3 reads TGTGCCAGCAGCTTAGGAGGACGTTCGGGGGGTAGCTCCTACGAGCAGTACTTC.

This CDR3 reads CASRKRAGNQPQHF. Here the CDR3 DNA reads TGTGCCAGCAGAAAAAGGGCAGGCAATCAGCCCCAGCATTTT. The chain couples TRBV28 to TRBJ1-5; D remains unclear. The CDR3 runs to 14 residues. Germline assignment: CDR1 MDHEN and CDR2 SYDVKM. V was pared by 6 bases and J by 2 bases, with 11 bases between.

The chain joins TRBV7-2 to TRBJ2-1, with D unclear. The length of the CDR3 is 17 residues. V lost 3 bases and J 0 bases, leaving 15 bases between the germline ends. The germline gives CDR1 SGHTA, CDR2 FQGNSA. CDR3: CASSFPQLVSSYNEQFF. CDR3 in DNA: TGTGCCAGCAGCTTCCCCCAGCTAGTCAGCTCCTACAATGAGCAGTTCTTC.

V usage is TRBV4-1 and J usage is TRBJ2-3; a weak D match, TRBD2 (5 bases). The length of the CDR3 is 17 residues. CDR1 is MGHRA, CDR2 YSYEKL, per germline. With 2 bases removed from V and 2 bases from J, the gap between germline ends came to 17 bases. The DNA of the CDR3 is TGCGCCAGCAGCCAAACCAGATCTAGCTCGCCCACAGATACGCAGTATTTT. Translated: CASSQTRSSSPTDTQYF.

This clone was observed once. The chain has TRBV19 and TRBJ2-5, with D perhaps TRBD2 (5 bases). Trimming took 7 bases from V and 5 from J, leaving 17 bases between them. CDR3 size: 14 residues. The germline CDR1 and CDR2 sequences are LNHDA and SQIVND (reference sequence). DNA of the CDR3: TGTGCCAGTACCCCGGCTGGGAGAACGGAGACCCAGTACTTC. Amino acids: CASTPAGRTETQYF.

The genes are TRBV20-1 and TRBJ2-5; D possibly matches TRBD1 or TRBD2 (5 bases each). The V gene lost 8 bases and the J gene lost 5 bases, with 12 bases spanning the gap. This CDR3 has 11 residues. Germline values: CDR1 DFQATT, CDR2 SNEGSKA (reference sequence). The CDR3 is CSTTWGETQYF. The CDR3 coding sequence is TGCAGTACCACGTGGGGGGAGACCCAGTACTTC.

The chain recombines TRBV5-1 with TRBJ2-1; perhaps TRBD1 as D (6 bases). Between the trimmed V and J ends, which lost 3 bases and 0 bases, there was a span of 10 bases. The germline gives CDR1 SGHRS, CDR2 YFSETQ. The length of the CDR3 is 15 residues. CDR3 sequence reads: CASSSQGSSYNEQFF. The DNA for the CDR3 is TGCGCCAGCAGCTCCCAGGGGAGCTCCTACAATGAGCAGTTCTTC. Combining the CDR3 with reference TRBV5-1 and TRBJ2-1 gives the whole variable domain KAGVTQTPRYLIKTRGQQVTLSCSPISGHRSVSWYQQTPGQGLQFLFEYFSETQRNKGNFPGRFSGRQFSNSRSEMNVSTLELGDSALYLCASSSQGSSYNEQFFGPGTRLTVL.

The chain joins TRBV5-1 to TRBJ1-3, with D hard to call. CDR1 and CDR2 from the germline V gene are SGHRS and YFSETQ. This CDR3 contains 15 residues. Trimming took off 1 base at V and 4 bases at J, with 12 bases between the two ends. The CDR3 DNA reads as TGCGCCAGCAGCTTGCTTCCAGGTTCAGGAAACACCATATATTTT. Encoded protein: CASSLLPGSGNTIYF.

This clone appeared a few times. The J gene is TRBJ2-5, the V gene TRBV6-1, with D uncertain. The V gene lost 5 bases and the J gene lost 1 base, with 2 bases spanning the gap. CDR1 is MNHNS, CDR2 SASEGT, per germline. This CDR3 has 11 amino acids. CDR3 region: CASSPQETQYF. CDR3 sequence (DNA): TGTGCCAGCAGTCCCCAAGAGACCCAGTACTTC.

This chain uses TRBV6-1 with TRBJ2-7; D is tentatively TRBD1 or TRBD2 (5 bases each). Germline values: CDR1 MNHNS, CDR2 SASEGT. Trimming removed 1 base from V and 7 bases from J, with 14 bases in between. This CDR3 has 14 amino acids. CDR3 sequence (DNA): TGTGCCAGCAGTGAAGGTGGGGACGTTGGGGAGCAGTACTTC. Translating gives CASSEGGDVGEQYF.

V and J are TRBV25-1 and TRBJ2-3, with D possibly TRBD1 on 5 matching bases. Germline loops: CDR1 MGHDK, CDR2 SYGVNS. Trimming took off 1 base at V and 5 bases at J, with 13 bases between the two ends. The CDR3 contains 15 residues. The chain's CDR3 is CASSEWKGSEDTQYF. Written as DNA, the CDR3 is TGTGCCAGCAGTGAATGGAAGGGGTCCGAAGATACGCAGTATTTT.

This clone has only one observation. In DNA, the CDR3 is TGTGCCAGTAGTATAGTCGGCACGAGCGAGCAGTACTTC. It codes for CASSIVGTSEQYF. This rearrangement joins TRBV19 to TRBJ2-7; no reliable D call. This CDR3 comprises 13 residues. V was clipped by 1 base and J by 6 bases, with 10 bases between them. Looked up from germline, CDR1 is LNHDA and CDR2 is SQIVND (reference sequence).

The chain combines TRBV6-6 with TRBJ1-4, with D unclear. Trimming stripped 6 bases from V and 16 bases from J, with 15 bases between. CDR1 is MNHNY and CDR2 is SVGAGI in the germline V gene (reference sequence). This CDR3 spans 11 amino acids. Here the CDR3 reads CASSWEGRRFF. The DNA for the CDR3 is TGTGCCAGCAGCTGGGAAGGGAGGAGGTTTTTT.

The V and J genes are TRBV6-6 and TRBJ1-1; D unclear. The V and J ends lost 2 bases and 3 bases respectively, with 16 bases between them. This CDR3 has 16 amino acids. Germline lookup yields CDR1 MNHNY and CDR2 SVGAGI (reference sequence). As DNA, the CDR3 is TGTGCCAGCAGTTACGGGGAGGGAATGGGGTACACTGAAGCTTTCTTT. The encoded protein is CASSYGEGMGYTEAFF.

On this clone itself: Other DNA sequences in the same sample also yield this CDR3. The genes are TRBV9 and TRBJ2-1; no firm D call. V lost 0 bases and J lost 4, with 2 bases in between. The CDR3 sequence is 12 residues long. CDR1 and CDR2 from the germline V gene are SGDLS and YYNGEE. CDR3 nucleotides: TGTGCCAGCAGCGTAGCTTACAATGAGCAGTTCTTC. It is translated as CASSVAYNEQFF.

This chain links TRBV6-1 with TRBJ1-2; the D is unclear. CDR3 length: 12 residues. Looked up from germline, CDR1 is MNHNS and CDR2 is SASEGT. With 2 bases removed from V and 5 bases from J, the gap between germline ends came to 6 bases. The CDR3 DNA follows: TGTGCCAGCAGTGAAACGGGGTATGGCTACACCTTC. Translating it yields CASSETGYGYTF.